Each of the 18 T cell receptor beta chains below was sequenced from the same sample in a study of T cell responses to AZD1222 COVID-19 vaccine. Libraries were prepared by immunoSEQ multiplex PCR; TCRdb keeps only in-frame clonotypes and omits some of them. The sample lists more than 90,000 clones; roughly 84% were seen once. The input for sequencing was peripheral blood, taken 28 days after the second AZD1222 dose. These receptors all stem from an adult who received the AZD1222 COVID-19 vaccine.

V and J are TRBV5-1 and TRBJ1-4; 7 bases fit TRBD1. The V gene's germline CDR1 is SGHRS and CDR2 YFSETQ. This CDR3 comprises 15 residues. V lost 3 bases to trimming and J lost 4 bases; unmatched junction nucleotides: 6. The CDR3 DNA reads TGCGCCAGCAGCTCGGGACAGTTCCTTAATGAAAAACTGTTTTTT. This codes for CASSSGQFLNEKLFF. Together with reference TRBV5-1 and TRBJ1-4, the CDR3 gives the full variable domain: KAGVTQTPRYLIKTRGQQVTLSCSPISGHRSVSWYQQTPGQGLQFLFEYFSETQRNKGNFPGRFSGRQFSNSRSEMNVSTLELGDSALYLCASSSGQFLNEKLFFGSGTQLSVL.

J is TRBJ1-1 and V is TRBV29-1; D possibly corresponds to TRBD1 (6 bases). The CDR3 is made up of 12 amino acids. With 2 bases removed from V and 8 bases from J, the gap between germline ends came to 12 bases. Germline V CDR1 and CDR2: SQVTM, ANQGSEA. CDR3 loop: CSVERGGGEAFF. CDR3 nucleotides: TGCAGCGTTGAAAGAGGGGGTGGGGAAGCTTTCTTT.

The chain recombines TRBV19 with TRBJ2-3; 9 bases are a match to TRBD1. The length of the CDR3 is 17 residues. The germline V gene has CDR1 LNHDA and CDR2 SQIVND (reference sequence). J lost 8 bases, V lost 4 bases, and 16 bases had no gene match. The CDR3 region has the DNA TGTGCCAGTAGTAAGGACAACGGACAGGGGATACGCGGTACGCAGTATTTT. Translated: CASSKDNGQGIRGTQYF.

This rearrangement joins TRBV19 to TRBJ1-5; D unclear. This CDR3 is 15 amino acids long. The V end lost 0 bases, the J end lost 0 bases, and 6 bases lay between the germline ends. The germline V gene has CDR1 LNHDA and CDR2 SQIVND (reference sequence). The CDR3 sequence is CASSIEWYSNQPQHF. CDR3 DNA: TGTGCCAGTAGTATAGAGTGGTATAGCAATCAGCCCCAGCATTTT.

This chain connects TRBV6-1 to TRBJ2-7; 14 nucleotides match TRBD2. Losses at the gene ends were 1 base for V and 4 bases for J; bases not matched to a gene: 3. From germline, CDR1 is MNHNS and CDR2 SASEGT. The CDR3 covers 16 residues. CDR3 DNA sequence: TGTGCCAGCAGTGAAGGACTAGCGGGAGGGAGGTACGAGCAGTACTTC. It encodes CASSEGLAGGRYEQYF.

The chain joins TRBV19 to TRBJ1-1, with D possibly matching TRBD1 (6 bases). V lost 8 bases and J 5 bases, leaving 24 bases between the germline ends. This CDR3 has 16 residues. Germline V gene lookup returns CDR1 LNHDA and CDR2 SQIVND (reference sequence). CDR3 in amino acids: CASRLAGQIRGTEAFF. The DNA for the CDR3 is TGTGCCAGTCGATTGGCAGGGCAAATCAGGGGAACTGAAGCTTTCTTT.

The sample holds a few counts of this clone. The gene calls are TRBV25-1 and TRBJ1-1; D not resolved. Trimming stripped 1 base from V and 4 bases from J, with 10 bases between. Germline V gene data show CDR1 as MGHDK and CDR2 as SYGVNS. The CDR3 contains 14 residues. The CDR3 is CASSEWEGPTEAFF. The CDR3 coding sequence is TGTGCCAGCAGTGAATGGGAAGGGCCCACTGAAGCTTTCTTT. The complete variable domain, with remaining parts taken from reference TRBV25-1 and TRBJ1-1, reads EADIYQTPRYLVIGTGKKITLECSQTMGHDKMYWYQQDPGMELHLIHYSYGVNSTEKGDLSSESTVSRIRTEHFPLTLESARPSHTSQYLCASSEWEGPTEAFFGQGTRLTVV.

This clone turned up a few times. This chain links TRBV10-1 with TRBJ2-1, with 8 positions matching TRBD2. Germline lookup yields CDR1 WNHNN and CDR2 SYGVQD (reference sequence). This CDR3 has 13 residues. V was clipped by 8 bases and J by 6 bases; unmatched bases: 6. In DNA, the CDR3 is TGCGCCAGCTCTAGGACTAGCTTCAATGAGCAGTTCTTC. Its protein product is CASSRTSFNEQFF.

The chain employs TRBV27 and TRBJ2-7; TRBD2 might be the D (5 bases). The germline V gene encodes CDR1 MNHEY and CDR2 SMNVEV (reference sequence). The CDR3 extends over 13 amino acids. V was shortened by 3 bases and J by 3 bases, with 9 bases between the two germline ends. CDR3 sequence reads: CASSFIGSYEQYF. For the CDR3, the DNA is TGTGCCAGCAGTTTTATAGGGAGCTACGAGCAGTACTTC.

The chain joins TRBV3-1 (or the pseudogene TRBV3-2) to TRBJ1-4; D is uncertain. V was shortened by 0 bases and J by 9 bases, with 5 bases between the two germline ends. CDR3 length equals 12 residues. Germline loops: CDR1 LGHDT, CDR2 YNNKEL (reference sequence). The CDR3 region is CASSQDSQKLFF. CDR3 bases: TGTGCCAGCAGCCAAGATTCCCAAAAACTGTTTTTT.

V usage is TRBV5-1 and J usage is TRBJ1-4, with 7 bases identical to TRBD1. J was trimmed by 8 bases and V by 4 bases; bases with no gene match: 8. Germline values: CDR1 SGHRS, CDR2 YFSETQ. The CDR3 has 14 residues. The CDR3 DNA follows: TGCGCCAGCAGCCCGACAGGGCCCGGAGAAAAACTGTTTTTT. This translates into CASSPTGPGEKLFF.

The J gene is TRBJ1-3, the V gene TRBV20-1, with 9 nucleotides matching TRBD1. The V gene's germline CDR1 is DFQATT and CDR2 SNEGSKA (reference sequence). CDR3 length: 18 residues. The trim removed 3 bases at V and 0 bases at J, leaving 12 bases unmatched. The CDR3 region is CSASRLRGTGSSGNTIYF. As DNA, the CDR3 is TGCAGTGCTAGTAGGTTACGTGGGACAGGGAGCTCTGGAAACACCATATATTTT.

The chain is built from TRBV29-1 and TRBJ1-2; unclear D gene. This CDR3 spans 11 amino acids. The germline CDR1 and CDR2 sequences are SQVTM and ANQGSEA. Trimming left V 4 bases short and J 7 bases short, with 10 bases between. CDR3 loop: CSVGGESGYTF. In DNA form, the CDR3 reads TGCAGCGTTGGCGGGGAATCTGGCTACACCTTC.

The CDR3: CASSPRAARSYEQYF. CDR3 bases: TGTGCCAGCAGCCCTCGGGCCGCCCGCTCCTACGAGCAGTACTTC. The chain carries TRBV16 and TRBJ2-7; D not resolved. The CDR3 is made up of 15 amino acids. Germline V lookup: CDR1 KGHSY, CDR2 FQNENV. V dropped 4 bases and J dropped 0 bases, with 13 bases sitting between them.

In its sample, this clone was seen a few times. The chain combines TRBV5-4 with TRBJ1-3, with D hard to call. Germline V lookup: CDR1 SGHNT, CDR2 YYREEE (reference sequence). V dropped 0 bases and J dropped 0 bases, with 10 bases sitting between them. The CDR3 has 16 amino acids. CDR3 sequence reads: CASSLDPVASGNTIYF. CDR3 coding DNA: TGTGCCAGCAGCTTGGACCCGGTAGCCTCTGGAAACACCATATATTTT.

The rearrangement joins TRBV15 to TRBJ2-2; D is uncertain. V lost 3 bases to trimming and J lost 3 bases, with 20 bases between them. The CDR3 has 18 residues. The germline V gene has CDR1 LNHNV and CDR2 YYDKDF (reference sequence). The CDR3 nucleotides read TGTGCCACCAGCAGCCCTACGACGAGGACGGACGACACCGGGGAGCTGTTTTTT. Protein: CATSSPTTRTDDTGELFF.

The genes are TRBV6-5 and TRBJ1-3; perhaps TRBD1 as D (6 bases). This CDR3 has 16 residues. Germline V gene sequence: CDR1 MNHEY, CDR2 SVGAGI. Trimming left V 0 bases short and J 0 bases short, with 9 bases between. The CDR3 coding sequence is TGTGCCAGCAGTTACTCCGTGGACAGCTCTGGAAACACCATATATTTT. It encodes CASSYSVDSSGNTIYF.

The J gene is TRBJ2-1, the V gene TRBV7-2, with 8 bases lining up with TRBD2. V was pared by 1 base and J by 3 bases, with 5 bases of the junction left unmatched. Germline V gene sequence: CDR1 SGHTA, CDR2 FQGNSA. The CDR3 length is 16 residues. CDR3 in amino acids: CASSLESGSGYNEQFF. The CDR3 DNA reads TGTGCCAGCAGCTTAGAAAGCGGGAGCGGCTACAATGAGCAGTTCTTC.